Below, 19 T cell receptor beta chains from the same sample are listed, as sequenced in a study of identifying expanded T cells in peripheral blood. Method: immunoSEQ multiplex PCR; TCRdb's copy keeps in-frame clones and lacks some. Of around 85,000 clones in the sample, around nine tenths were seen once. Sequenced sample: blood. Source of these receptors: a person aged 18-70 years in good health.

The chain combines TRBV7-8 with TRBJ2-7; 9 bases match TRBD1. This CDR3 region has 15 residues. The V and J ends lost 5 bases and 0 bases, in that order; junction bases with no gene match: 5. Looked up from germline, CDR1 is SGHVS and CDR2 is FQNEAQ. The CDR3 DNA is TGTGCCAGCAGCCCGCGGACAGGGGCCTCCTACGAGCAGTACTTC. Translation: CASSPRTGASYEQYF.

This clone was seen a handful of times. The rearrangement joins TRBV5-6 to TRBJ2-1; 7 positions match TRBD2. The CDR3 sequence is 16 residues long. V was pared by 1 base and J by 1 base, with 5 bases of the junction left unmatched. The germline V gene has CDR1 SGHDT and CDR2 YYEEEE. The CDR3 here is CASSLQRGRSYNEQFF. Written as DNA, the CDR3 is TGTGCCAGCAGCTTGCAGCGGGGTCGATCCTACAATGAGCAGTTCTTC.

The DNA for the CDR3 is TGTGCCAGCAGTTTTCGGGTGCACTCTGGAAACACCATATATTTT. It translates to CASSFRVHSGNTIYF. The chain recombines TRBV6-5 with TRBJ1-3; D gene uncertain. This CDR3 region has 15 residues. The germline gives CDR1 MNHEY, CDR2 SVGAGI. Trimming shortened V by 4 bases and J by 0 bases, and 10 bases separated the two germline ends.

The chain recombines TRBV2 with TRBJ2-3; D is ambiguous. This CDR3 is 12 amino acids long. Germline values: CDR1 SNHLY, CDR2 FYNNEI. Trimming took 6 bases from V and 4 from J, leaving 8 bases between them. The CDR3: CASRTTSDTQYF. Written as DNA, the CDR3 is TGTGCCAGCAGGACGACTTCAGATACGCAGTATTTT.

The CDR3, as DNA: TGTGCCAGCAGCCAAACCAAGACGTGGACAGGTTATACCAGACTGAACACTGAAGCTTTCTTT. This gives the protein CASSQTKTWTGYTRLNTEAFF. J is TRBJ1-1 and V is TRBV14; 7 bases agree with TRBD1. Germline V gene data show CDR1 as SGHDN and CDR2 as FVKESK. The CDR3 runs 21 residues. Trimming took 2 bases from V and 0 from J; bases not matched to a gene: 21.

The chain uses TRBV10-3 and TRBJ1-2; a weak D match, TRBD1 (6 bases). This CDR3 has 13 residues. Germline-derived CDR1 and CDR2 are ENHRY and SYGVKD. V was trimmed by 2 bases and J by 4 bases, leaving 8 bases between them. The CDR3 sequence is CAISETGIYGYTF. CDR3 DNA sequence: TGTGCCATCAGTGAGACAGGGATCTATGGCTACACCTTC.

V and J are TRBV25-1 and TRBJ2-1; maybe TRBD2 (6 bases). The germline CDR1 and CDR2 sequences are MGHDK and SYGVNS. V lost 0 bases to trimming and J lost 8 bases, with 11 bases between them. The CDR3 spans 14 residues. The CDR3 sequence: CASSEYGGLDEQFF. The CDR3 DNA follows: TGTGCCAGCAGTGAATACGGGGGTTTGGATGAGCAGTTCTTC.

The rearrangement uses TRBV19 and TRBJ2-5; 10 bases align to TRBD1. Germline CDR1 LNHDA, CDR2 SQIVND (reference sequence). V was clipped by 6 bases and J by 5 bases; unmatched bases: 6. CDR3 length: 14 amino acids. CDR3 sequence: CASRDRGGLETQYF. CDR3 nucleotides: TGTGCCAGTAGGGACAGGGGGGGGCTCGAGACCCAGTACTTC.

This chain joins TRBV7-2 and TRBJ1-3, with D hard to call. Germline V gene sequence: CDR1 SGHTA, CDR2 FQGNSA. The CDR3 has 15 amino acids. Trimming shortened V by 1 base and J by 2 bases, and 9 bases separated the two germline ends. CDR3 protein: CASSLDRNPGNTIYF. CDR3 sequence (DNA): TGTGCCAGCAGCTTAGACAGAAACCCTGGAAACACCATATATTTT.

V is TRBV7-2 and J is TRBJ2-7; perhaps TRBD2 as D (6 bases). Per germline, CDR1 SGHTA and CDR2 FQGNSA. This CDR3 region has 15 residues. V lost 3 bases and J 0 bases, leaving 12 bases between the germline ends. CDR3 loop: CASSLVGGSSYEQYF. CDR3 nucleotides: TGTGCCAGCAGCTTGGTCGGAGGGAGCTCCTACGAGCAGTACTTC.

The J gene is TRBJ2-7, the V gene TRBV4-1; a possible D gene is TRBD1 (6 bases). This CDR3 has 14 residues. V shed 1 base and J shed 2 bases, with 9 bases lying between them. Germline values: CDR1 MGHRA, CDR2 YSYEKL. The CDR3 protein is CASSQVTGTYEQYF. The CDR3 DNA reads as TGCGCCAGCAGCCAAGTAACAGGGACCTACGAGCAGTACTTC.

This sequence joins TRBV5-4 and TRBJ1-4; weak D call: TRBD1 (5 bases). CDR3 length equals 15 residues. V was shortened by 0 bases and J by 5 bases, with 11 bases between the two germline ends. Germline V lookup: CDR1 SGHNT, CDR2 YYREEE (reference sequence). CDR3 coding DNA: TGTGCCAGCAGCTTGGGGGGCACCTGGAATGAAAAACTGTTTTTT. This translates into CASSLGGTWNEKLFF.

This sequence joins TRBV7-3 and TRBJ2-3, with a possible D match to TRBD2 (5 bases). Germline CDR1 and CDR2: SGHTA and FQGTGA. V lost 3 bases and J lost 0, with 19 bases in between. The CDR3 is 18 amino acids. CDR3 sequence (DNA): TGTGCCAGCAGCTTTGGCCACGACCAGCGGACTAGCACAGATACGCAGTATTTT. Its translation: CASSFGHDQRTSTDTQYF.

The J gene is TRBJ1-2, the V gene TRBV19, with 12 nucleotides matching TRBD1. Germline V gene data show CDR1 as LNHDA and CDR2 as SQIVND (reference sequence). Trimming cost V 3 bases and J 7 bases; bases outside gene matches: 12. This CDR3 spans 17 amino acids. In DNA, the CDR3 is TGTGCCAGTAGTATTTCTCCGGGACAGGGGGCTTCGGCTGGCTACACCTTC. Its translation is CASSISPGQGASAGYTF.

V usage is TRBV7-3 and J usage is TRBJ2-2, with 7 nucleotides matching TRBD1. Per germline, CDR1 SGHTA and CDR2 FQGTGA. After removal of 4 bases from V and 6 bases from J, the junction contained 2 bases not matched to a gene. This CDR3 has 13 residues. CDR3 sequence: CASSSQGSGELFF. The DNA of the CDR3 is TGTGCCAGCAGCTCACAGGGGTCCGGGGAGCTGTTTTTT.

This clone was counted once. This chain uses TRBV2 with TRBJ2-2, with TRBD1 identical over 7 bases. This CDR3 is 13 amino acids long. Per germline, CDR1 SNHLY and CDR2 FYNNEI. J gave up 6 bases and V 6 bases, and 4 bases lay outside the gene matches. CDR3 sequence: CASRTGTAGELFF. The CDR3 bases are TGTGCCAGCAGGACAGGGACGGCCGGGGAGCTGTTTTTT.

This clone was picked up a small number of times. The rearrangement links TRBV29-1 to TRBJ1-1; D unclear. Germline loops: CDR1 SQVTM, CDR2 ANQGSEA. The CDR3 has 13 amino acids. V dropped 7 bases and J dropped 0 bases, with 12 bases sitting between them. This CDR3 reads CSGKRGMNTEAFF. The CDR3 DNA sequence: TGCAGCGGGAAGCGGGGAATGAACACTGAAGCTTTCTTT.

The chain joins TRBV27 to TRBJ1-5; D gene uncertain. Germline V gene lookup returns CDR1 MNHEY and CDR2 SMNVEV (reference sequence). This CDR3 has 13 residues. V shed 3 bases and J shed 0 bases, with 3 bases lying between them. The CDR3 is CASSFRSNQPQHF. The CDR3 DNA follows: TGTGCCAGCAGTTTCCGTAGCAATCAGCCCCAGCATTTT.

The chain joins TRBV6-5 to TRBJ1-1; D may be TRBD1 (5 bases). CDR3 length equals 15 residues. CDR1 and CDR2 (germline): MNHEY, SVGAGI. The V gene lost 7 bases and the J gene lost 7 bases, with 22 bases spanning the gap. CDR3 DNA sequence: TGTGCCAGCACCGGACGGGGGGTTGGGGAGTATGAAGCTTTCTTT. Amino acids: CASTGRGVGEYEAFF.